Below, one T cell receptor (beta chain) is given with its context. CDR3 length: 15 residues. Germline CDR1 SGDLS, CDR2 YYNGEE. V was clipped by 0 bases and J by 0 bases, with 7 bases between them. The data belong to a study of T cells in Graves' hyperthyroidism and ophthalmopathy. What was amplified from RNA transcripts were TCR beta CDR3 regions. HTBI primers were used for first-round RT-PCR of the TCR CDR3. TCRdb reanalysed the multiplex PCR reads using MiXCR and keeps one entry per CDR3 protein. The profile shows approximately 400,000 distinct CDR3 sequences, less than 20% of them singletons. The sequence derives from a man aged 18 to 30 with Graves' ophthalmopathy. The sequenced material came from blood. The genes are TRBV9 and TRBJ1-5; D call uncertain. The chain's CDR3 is CASSVVGDSNQPQHF. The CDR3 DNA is TGTGCCAGCAGCGTAGTCGGAGATAGCAATCAGCCCCAGCATTTT.